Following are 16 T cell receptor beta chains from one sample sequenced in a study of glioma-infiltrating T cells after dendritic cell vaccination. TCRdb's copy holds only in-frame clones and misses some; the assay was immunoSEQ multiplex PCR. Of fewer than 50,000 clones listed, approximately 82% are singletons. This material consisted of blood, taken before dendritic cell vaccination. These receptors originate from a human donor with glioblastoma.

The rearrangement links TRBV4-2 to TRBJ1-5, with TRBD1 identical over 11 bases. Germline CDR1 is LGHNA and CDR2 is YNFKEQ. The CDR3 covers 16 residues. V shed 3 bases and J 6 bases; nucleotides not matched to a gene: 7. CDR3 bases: TGTGCCAGCAGCCATGAGAGGACAGGGGGCTTTCAGCCCCAGCATTTT. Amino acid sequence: CASSHERTGGFQPQHF.

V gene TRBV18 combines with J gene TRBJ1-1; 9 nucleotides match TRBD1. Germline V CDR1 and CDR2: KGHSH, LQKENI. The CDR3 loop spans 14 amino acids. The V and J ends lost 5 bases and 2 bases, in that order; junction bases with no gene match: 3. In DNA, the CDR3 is TGTGCCAGCTCAGGGACAGGGTTCAACACTGAAGCTTTCTTT. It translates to CASSGTGFNTEAFF. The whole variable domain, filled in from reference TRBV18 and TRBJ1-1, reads NAGVMQNPRHLVRRRGQEARLRCSPMKGHSHVYWYRQLPEEGLKFMVYLQKENIIDESGMPKERFSAEFPKEGPSILRIQQVVRGDSAAYFCASSGTGFNTEAFFGQGTRLTVV.

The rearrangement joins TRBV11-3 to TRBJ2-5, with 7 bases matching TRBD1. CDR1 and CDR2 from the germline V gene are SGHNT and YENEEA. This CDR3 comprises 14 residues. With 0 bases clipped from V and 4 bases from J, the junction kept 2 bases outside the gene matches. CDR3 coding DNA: TGTGCCAGCAGCTTAGAGACAGGGATAGAGACCCAGTACTTC. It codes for CASSLETGIETQYF.

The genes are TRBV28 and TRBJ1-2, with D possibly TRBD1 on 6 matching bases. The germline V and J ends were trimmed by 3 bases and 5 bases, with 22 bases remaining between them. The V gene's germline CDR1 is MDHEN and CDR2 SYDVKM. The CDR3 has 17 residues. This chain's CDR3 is CASSFRGQGTLVYGYTF. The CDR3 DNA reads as TGTGCCAGCAGTTTCCGTGGCCAGGGGACCCTTGTATATGGCTACACCTTC.

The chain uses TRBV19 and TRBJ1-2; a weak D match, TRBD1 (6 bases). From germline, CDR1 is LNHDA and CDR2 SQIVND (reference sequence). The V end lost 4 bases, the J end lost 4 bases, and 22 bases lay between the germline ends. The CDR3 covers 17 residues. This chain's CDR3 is CASSTQQGAGGIYGYTF. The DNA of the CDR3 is TGTGCCAGTAGTACTCAACAGGGTGCAGGAGGTATCTATGGCTACACCTTC. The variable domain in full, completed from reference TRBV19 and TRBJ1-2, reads DGGITQSPKYLFRKEGQNVTLSCEQNLNHDAMYWYRQDPGQGLRLIYYSQIVNDFQKGDIAEGYSVSREKKESFPLTVTSAQKNPTAFYLCASSTQQGAGGIYGYTFGSGTRLTVV.

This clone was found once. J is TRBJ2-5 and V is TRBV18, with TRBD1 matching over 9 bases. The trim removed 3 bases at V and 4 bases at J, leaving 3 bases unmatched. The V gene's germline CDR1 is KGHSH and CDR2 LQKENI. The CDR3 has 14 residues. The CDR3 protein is CASSPGTGRETQYF. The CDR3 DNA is TGTGCCAGCTCACCCGGGACAGGGCGAGAGACCCAGTACTTC.

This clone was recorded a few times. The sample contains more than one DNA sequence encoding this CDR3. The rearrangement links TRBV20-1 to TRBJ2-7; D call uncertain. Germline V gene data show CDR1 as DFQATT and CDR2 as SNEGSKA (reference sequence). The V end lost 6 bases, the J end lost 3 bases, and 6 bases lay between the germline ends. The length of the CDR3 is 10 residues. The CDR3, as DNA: TGCAGTGCCCACAGCTACGAGCAGTACTTC. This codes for CSAHSYEQYF.

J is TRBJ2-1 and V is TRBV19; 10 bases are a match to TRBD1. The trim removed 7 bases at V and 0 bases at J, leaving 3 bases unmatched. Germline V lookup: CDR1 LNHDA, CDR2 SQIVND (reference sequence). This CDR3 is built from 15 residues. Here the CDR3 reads CASMRDRGSYNEQFF. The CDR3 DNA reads TGTGCCAGTATGAGGGACAGGGGCTCCTACAATGAGCAGTTCTTC.

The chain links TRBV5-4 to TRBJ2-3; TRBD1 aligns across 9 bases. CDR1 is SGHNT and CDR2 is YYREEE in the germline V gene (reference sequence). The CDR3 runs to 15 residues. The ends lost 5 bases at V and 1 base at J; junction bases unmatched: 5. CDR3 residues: CASRSDRGGTDTQYF. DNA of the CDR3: TGTGCCAGCAGGTCAGACAGGGGGGGCACAGATACGCAGTATTTT.

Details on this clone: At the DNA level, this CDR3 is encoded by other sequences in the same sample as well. Here the CDR3 DNA reads TGTGCCAGCAGGGAGACAGACTACGAGCAGTACTTC. This sequence encodes CASRETDYEQYF. The chain uses TRBV28 and TRBJ2-7; D may be TRBD1 (5 bases). Between the trimmed V and J ends, which lost 6 bases and 3 bases, there was a span of 9 bases. CDR3 length equals 12 residues. Germline lookup yields CDR1 MDHEN and CDR2 SYDVKM.

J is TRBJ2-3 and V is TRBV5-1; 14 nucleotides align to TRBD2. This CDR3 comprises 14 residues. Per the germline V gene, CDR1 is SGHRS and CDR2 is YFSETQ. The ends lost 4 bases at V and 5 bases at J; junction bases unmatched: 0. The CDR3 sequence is CASSGTSGGDTQYF. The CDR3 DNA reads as TGCGCCAGCAGCGGGACTAGCGGGGGAGATACGCAGTATTTT.

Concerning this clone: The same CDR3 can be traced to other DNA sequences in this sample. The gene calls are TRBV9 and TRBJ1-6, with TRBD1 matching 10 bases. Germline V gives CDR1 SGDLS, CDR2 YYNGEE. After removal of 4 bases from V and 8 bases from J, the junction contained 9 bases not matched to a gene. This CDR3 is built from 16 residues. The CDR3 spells CASSRTGGLSDSPLHF. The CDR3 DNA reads TGTGCCAGCAGCCGGACAGGGGGTCTTTCGGATTCACCCCTCCACTTT.

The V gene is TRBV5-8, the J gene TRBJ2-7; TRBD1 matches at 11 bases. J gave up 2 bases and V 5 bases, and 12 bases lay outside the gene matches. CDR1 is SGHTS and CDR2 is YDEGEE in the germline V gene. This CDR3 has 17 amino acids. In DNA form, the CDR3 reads TGTGCCAGCAGTACAGCAGGGGACAGGGGGATTACCTACGAGCAGTACTTC. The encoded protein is CASSTAGDRGITYEQYF.

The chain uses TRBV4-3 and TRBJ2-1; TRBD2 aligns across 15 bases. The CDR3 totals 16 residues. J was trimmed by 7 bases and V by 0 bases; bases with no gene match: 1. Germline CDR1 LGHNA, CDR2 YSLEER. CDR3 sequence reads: CASSQDGTSGGNEQFF. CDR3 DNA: TGCGCCAGCAGCCAAGACGGGACTAGCGGGGGGAATGAGCAGTTCTTC.

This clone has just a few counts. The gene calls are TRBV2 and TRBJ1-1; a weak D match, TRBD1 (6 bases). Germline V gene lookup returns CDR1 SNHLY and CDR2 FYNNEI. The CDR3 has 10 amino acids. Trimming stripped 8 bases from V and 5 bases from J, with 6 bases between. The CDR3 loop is CASGQTEAFF. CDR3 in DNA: TGTGCCAGCGGACAGACTGAAGCTTTCTTT.

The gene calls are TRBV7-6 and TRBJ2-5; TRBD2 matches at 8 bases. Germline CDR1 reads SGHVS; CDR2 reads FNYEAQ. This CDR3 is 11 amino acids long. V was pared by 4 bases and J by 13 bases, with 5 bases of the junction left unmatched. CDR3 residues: CASSSSGGRYF. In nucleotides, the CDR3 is TGTGCCAGCAGCTCAAGCGGGGGACGGTACTTC.